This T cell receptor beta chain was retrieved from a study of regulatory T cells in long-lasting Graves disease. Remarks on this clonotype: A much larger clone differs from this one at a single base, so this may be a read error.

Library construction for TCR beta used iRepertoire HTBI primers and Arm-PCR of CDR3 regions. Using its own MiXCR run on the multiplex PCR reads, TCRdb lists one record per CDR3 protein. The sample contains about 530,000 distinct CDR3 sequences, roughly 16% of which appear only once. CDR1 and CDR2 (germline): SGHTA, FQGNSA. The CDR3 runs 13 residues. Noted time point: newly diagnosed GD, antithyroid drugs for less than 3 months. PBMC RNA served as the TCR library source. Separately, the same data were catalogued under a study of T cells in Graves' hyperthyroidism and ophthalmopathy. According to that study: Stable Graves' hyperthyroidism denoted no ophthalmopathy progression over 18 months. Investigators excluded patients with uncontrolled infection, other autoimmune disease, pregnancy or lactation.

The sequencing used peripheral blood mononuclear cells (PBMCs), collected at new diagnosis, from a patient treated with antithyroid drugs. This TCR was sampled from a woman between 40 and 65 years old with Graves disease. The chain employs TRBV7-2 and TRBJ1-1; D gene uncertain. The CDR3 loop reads CASSYHSRPEVFF. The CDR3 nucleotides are TGTGCCAGCAGCTACCACAGTCGACCTGAAGTTTTCTTT. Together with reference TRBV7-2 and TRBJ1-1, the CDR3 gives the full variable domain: GAGVSQSPSNKVTEKGKDVELRCDPISGHTALYWYRQSLGQGLEFLIYFQGNSAPDKSGLPSDRFSAERTGGSVSTLTIQRTQQEDSAVYLCASSYHSRPEVFFGQGTRLTVV.